The following is a TCR beta chain sequence with its context. This specimen comes from a study of blood T cell repertoires in COVID-19. On the study more broadly: Spain, Italy and the United States supplied samples that represented acute and convalescent COVID-19. Sources were T cells, B-cell-depleted T cells, or PBMCs; the material itself was cDNA or gDNA.

As processed by the authors: Reference gene primer amplification gave nucleated cell count estimates. Generated by immunoSEQ multiplex PCR, the TCRdb table keeps only in-frame clones and is missing some. From that table come the V and J calls and clone size; the DNA was used to work out D and trimming. The sample has about 190,000 clones; roughly nine tenths are singletons. The TCR comes from a young man with acute or convalescent COVID-19. Sample: peripheral blood.

The CDR3 DNA is TGTGCCAGCAGCAGGGGGACTAGCGTTTCACAGGAGACCCAGTACTTC. Protein product: CASSRGTSVSQETQYF. This chain links TRBV6-2 or TRBV6-3 with TRBJ2-5, with 10 bases that match TRBD2. Germline V CDR1 and CDR2: MNHEY, SVGEGT. The J segment lost 5 bases and the V segment lost 6 bases, leaving 12 bases of the junction unmatched. The CDR3 has 16 amino acids.